These 17 T cell receptor beta chains share one sample of origin, sequenced in a study of regulatory T cells in long-lasting Graves disease. In building TCR beta libraries, iRepertoire HTBI primers were used together with Arm-PCR of CDR3 regions. TCRdb called the multiplex PCR reads again in MiXCR, with one record for every CDR3 protein. Here the sample spans 370,000 or so distinct CDR3 sequences, about 16% being singletons. Described time point: newly diagnosed GD, antithyroid drugs for less than 3 months. Following extraction of RNA from PBMCs, that RNA was used to make the TCR library. These data were also reused for a study on T cells in Graves' hyperthyroidism and ophthalmopathy.

Specimen: peripheral blood mononuclear cells (PBMCs), collected at new diagnosis, from a patient treated with antithyroid drugs. All receptors derive from a woman under 30 with Graves disease.

As regards this clonotype: The conserved phenylalanine or tryptophan is not found at the CDR3 terminus, so this likely reflects a read error. It is unclear where the CDR3 begins or ends on the DNA, so no DNA is shown, and the CDR3 is as TCRdb lists it. J is TRBJ2-7 and V is TRBV5-1. Germline values: CDR1 SGHRS, CDR2 YFSETQ. The CDR3 totals 8 residues, both ends included. The CDR3 region is CASSLISA.

In its sample, this clonotype was seen many times. The chain recombines TRBV20-1 with TRBJ1-2; D is unclear. With 2 bases removed from V and 4 bases from J, the gap between germline ends came to 11 bases. Germline values: CDR1 DFQATT, CDR2 SNEGSKA (reference sequence). CDR3 length equals 13 residues. CDR3: CSARSETAYGYTF. DNA of the CDR3: TGCAGTGCTAGATCCGAAACCGCCTATGGCTACACCTTC.

The sample holds many counts of this clonotype. The chain has TRBV12-3 or TRBV12-4 and TRBJ2-5, with a weak D call TRBD2 (5 bases). The V and J ends lost 4 bases and 5 bases respectively, with 20 bases between them. The CDR3 extends over 16 amino acids. CDR3 in amino acids: CASSWAGNPNAETQYF. For the CDR3, the DNA is TGTGCCAGCAGTTGGGCCGGGAACCCTAACGCGGAGACCCAGTACTTC.

This clonotype was seen many times. The J gene is TRBJ2-1, the V gene TRBV7-9, with no clear D. The V end was cut by 1 base, the J end by 9 bases, with 10 bases between. Germline V CDR1 and CDR2: SEHNR, FQNEAQ (reference sequence). The CDR3 runs 13 residues. This CDR3 reads CASSLVRGSEQFF. CDR3 nucleotides: TGTGCCAGCAGCTTAGTGCGAGGCAGTGAGCAGTTCTTC. The full variable domain, with the rest looked up from reference TRBV7-9 and TRBJ2-1, is DTGVSQNPRHKITKRGQNVTFRCDPISEHNRLYWYRQTLGQGPEFLTYFQNEAQLEKSRLLSDRFSAERPKGSFSTLEIQRTEQGDSAMYLCASSLVRGSEQFFGPGTRLTVL.

This clonotype was seen a few times. The chain uses TRBV5-1 and TRBJ2-1; D uncertain. Germline CDR1 and CDR2: SGHRS and YFSETQ. Trimming shortened V by 2 bases and J by 10 bases, and 10 bases separated the two germline ends. There are 12 residues in the CDR3. CDR3 DNA sequence: TGCGCCAGCAGCTTAGGGCGAGAGGAGCAGTTCTTC. The encoded protein is CASSLGREEQFF.

The chain links TRBV6-2 or TRBV6-3 to TRBJ1-5, with D unclear. The CDR3 runs to 10 residues. Trimming removed 8 bases from V and 5 bases from J, with 4 bases in between. From germline, CDR1 is MNHEY and CDR2 SVGEGT. The CDR3: CASLYQPQHF. CDR3 nucleotides: TGTGCCAGCCTTTATCAGCCCCAGCATTTT.

V gene TRBV6-1 combines with J gene TRBJ2-7; 13 nucleotides align to TRBD2. Trimming at V came to 6 bases and at J to 3 bases, leaving 8 bases not matched to a gene. There are 16 residues in the CDR3. The V gene's germline CDR1 is MNHNS and CDR2 SASEGT. The CDR3 coding sequence is TGTGCCAGCAGCGCAAGGACTAGCGGGAGAAACTACGAGCAGTACTTC. Translation gives CASSARTSGRNYEQYF.

Comments on this clonotype: One end of the junction fails to match germline, which may point to a read error. This chain joins TRBV6-5 and TRBJ2-5; D tentatively fits TRBD1 or TRBD2 (6 bases each). CDR3 length equals 14 residues. Germline CDR1 MNHEY, CDR2 SVGAGI. The CDR3 region has the DNA TGTGCCGGCAGTTTAGGGGGGACCCGAGAGACCCAGTACTTC. As protein: CAGSLGGTRETQYF.

This clonotype was detected many times. The V and J genes are TRBV7-9 and TRBJ2-2; weak D call: TRBD1 (5 bases). This CDR3 has 15 amino acids. In germline, CDR1 is SEHNR, CDR2 FQNEAQ (reference sequence). V shed 4 bases and J shed 1 base, with 10 bases lying between them. The CDR3 loop reads CASSSAQGNTGELFF. CDR3 bases: TGTGCCAGCAGCTCCGCCCAGGGGAACACCGGGGAGCTGTTTTTT. Combining the CDR3 with reference TRBV7-9 and TRBJ2-2 gives the whole variable domain DTGVSQNPRHKITKRGQNVTFRCDPISEHNRLYWYRQTLGQGPEFLTYFQNEAQLEKSRLLSDRFSAERPKGSFSTLEIQRTEQGDSAMYLCASSSAQGNTGELFFGEGSRLTVL.

This clonotype was recorded many times. The junction differs from germline at one of its ends, possibly a read error. For the CDR3, the DNA is TGTGCCAGCAGGGAAGATACGCAGTATTTT. This translates into CASREDTQYF. The rearrangement links TRBV2 to TRBJ2-3, with no clear D. Germline V gives CDR1 SNHLY, CDR2 FYNNEI. The CDR3 loop spans 10 amino acids.

This clonotype was seen more than once but under ten times. The genes are TRBV27 and TRBJ2-1; D perhaps matches TRBD1 (7 bases). Germline lookup yields CDR1 MNHEY and CDR2 SMNVEV (reference sequence). This CDR3 is 14 amino acids long. Trimming shortened V by 7 bases and J by 1 base, and 11 bases separated the two germline ends. The chain's CDR3 is CASTRGQSYNEQFF. CDR3 DNA sequence: TGTGCCAGCACGCGGGGACAGTCCTACAATGAGCAGTTCTTC.

The chain's CDR3 is CASSQDGQGHYGYTF. In nucleotides, the CDR3 is TGTGCCAGCAGCCAAGACGGACAGGGGCACTATGGCTACACCTTC. The rearrangement uses TRBV4-2 and TRBJ1-2, with 9 bases fitting TRBD1. This CDR3 region has 15 residues. Germline trimming cut 0 bases from V and 3 bases from J; bases unmatched to any gene: 2. CDR1 LGHNA and CDR2 YNFKEQ come from the germline V gene.

This clonotype was seen many times. The V and J genes are TRBV6-1 and TRBJ2-3; the D gene is possibly TRBD1 (5 bases). V was shortened by 6 bases and J by 4 bases, with 14 bases between the two germline ends. The CDR3 is made up of 14 amino acids. The germline gives CDR1 MNHNS, CDR2 SASEGT. In DNA form, the CDR3 reads TGTGCCAGCAGGGACACCCTGGTTCCAGATACGCAGTATTTT. It is translated as CASRDTLVPDTQYF.

This clonotype occurred many times. The chain recombines TRBV20-1 with TRBJ2-1; D may be TRBD1 (6 bases). The germline CDR1 and CDR2 sequences are DFQATT and SNEGSKA (reference sequence). V lost 6 bases, J lost 5 bases, and 20 bases lay in between. The CDR3 is 15 amino acids. CDR3 in DNA: TGCAGTGCCCCGGGACGGCTGAGGGGGAACAATGAGCAGTTCTTC. It encodes CSAPGRLRGNNEQFF.

The V and J genes are TRBV3-1 and TRBJ2-5; 8 nucleotides match TRBD2. Germline V gene data show CDR1 as LGHDT and CDR2 as YNNKEL (reference sequence). V was pared by 4 bases and J by 12 bases, with 10 bases of the junction left unmatched. The CDR3 is made up of 13 amino acids. CDR3 protein: CASSLGGARREYF. In DNA, the CDR3 is TGTGCCAGCAGCCTCGGGGGGGCCCGGAGGGAGTACTTC.

This clonotype came up a few times. The rearrangement links TRBV6-2 or TRBV6-3 to TRBJ2-3, with 11 bases identical to TRBD1. In germline, CDR1 is MNHEY, CDR2 SVGEGT. After removal of 2 bases from V and 0 bases from J, the junction contained 7 bases not matched to a gene. The CDR3 has 18 amino acids. CDR3 protein: CASSYLGTGGASTDTQYF. The DNA of the CDR3 is TGTGCCAGCAGTTACCTGGGGACAGGGGGAGCTAGCACAGATACGCAGTATTTT.

This clonotype occurred many times. The rearrangement uses TRBV2 and TRBJ2-7; D uncertain. V gave up 6 bases and J gave up 0 bases, with 3 bases separating them. CDR1 and CDR2 from the germline V gene are SNHLY and FYNNEI. This CDR3 spans 11 amino acids. The DNA for the CDR3 is TGTGCCAGCAGCCCCTCCTACGAGCAGTACTTC. Its translation is CASSPSYEQYF.